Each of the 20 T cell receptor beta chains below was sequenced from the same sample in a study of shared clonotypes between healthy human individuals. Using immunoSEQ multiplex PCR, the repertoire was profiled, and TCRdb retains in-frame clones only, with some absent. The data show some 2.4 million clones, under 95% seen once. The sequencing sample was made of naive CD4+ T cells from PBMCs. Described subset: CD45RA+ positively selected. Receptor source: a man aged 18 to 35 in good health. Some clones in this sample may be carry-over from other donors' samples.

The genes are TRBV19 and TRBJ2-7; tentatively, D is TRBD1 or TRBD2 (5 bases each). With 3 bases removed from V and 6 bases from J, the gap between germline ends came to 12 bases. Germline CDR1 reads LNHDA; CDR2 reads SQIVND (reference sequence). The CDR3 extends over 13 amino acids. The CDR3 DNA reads TGTGCCAGTAGTATTTTAAATGGGGGCGAGCAGTACTTC. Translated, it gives CASSILNGGEQYF.

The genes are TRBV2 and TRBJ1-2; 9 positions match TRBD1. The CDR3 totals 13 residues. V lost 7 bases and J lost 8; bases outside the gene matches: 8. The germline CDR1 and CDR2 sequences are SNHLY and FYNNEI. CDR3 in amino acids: CASTMGQGYGYTF. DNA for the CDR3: TGTGCCAGCACCATGGGACAGGGCTACGGCTACACCTTC.

In DNA, the CDR3 is TGTGCCAGCAGCTTATATCTTTCTCGCAGGGTTCCTCAGCCCCAGCATTTT. Amino acids: CASSLYLSRRVPQPQHF. This chain connects TRBV7-9 to TRBJ1-5, with a weak D call TRBD1 (5 bases). The germline V gene has CDR1 SEHNR and CDR2 FQNEAQ (reference sequence). The germline V and J ends were trimmed by 2 bases and 6 bases, with 20 bases remaining between them. This CDR3 region has 17 residues.

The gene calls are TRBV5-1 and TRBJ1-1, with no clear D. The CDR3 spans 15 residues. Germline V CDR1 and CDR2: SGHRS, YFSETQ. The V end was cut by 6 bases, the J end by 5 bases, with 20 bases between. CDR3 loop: CASTSSGGSETEAFF. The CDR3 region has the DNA TGCGCCAGCACCTCTTCGGGAGGGTCGGAGACTGAAGCTTTCTTT.

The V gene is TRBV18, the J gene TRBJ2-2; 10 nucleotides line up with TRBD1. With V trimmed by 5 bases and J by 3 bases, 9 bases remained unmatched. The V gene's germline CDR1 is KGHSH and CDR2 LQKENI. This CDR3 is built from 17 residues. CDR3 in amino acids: CASSKMTGGADTGELFF. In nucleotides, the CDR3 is TGTGCCAGCTCAAAGATGACAGGGGGCGCGGACACCGGGGAGCTGTTTTTT.

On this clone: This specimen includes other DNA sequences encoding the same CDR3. CDR3 bases: TGTGCCAGCAGCCCCGGGGGGGAGAGTTACAATGAGCAGTTCTTC. As protein: CASSPGGESYNEQFF. This chain links TRBV28 with TRBJ2-1; TRBD2 aligns across 8 bases. This CDR3 region has 15 residues. Per the germline V gene, CDR1 is MDHEN and CDR2 is SYDVKM. Losses at the gene ends were 6 bases for V and 4 bases for J; bases not matched to a gene: 8. The full variable domain, completed using reference TRBV28 and TRBJ2-1, is DVKVTQSSRYLVKRTGEKVFLECVQDMDHENMFWYRQDPGLGLRLIYFSYDVKMKEKGDIPEGYSVSREKKERFSLILESASTNQTSMYLCASSPGGESYNEQFFGPGTRLTVL.

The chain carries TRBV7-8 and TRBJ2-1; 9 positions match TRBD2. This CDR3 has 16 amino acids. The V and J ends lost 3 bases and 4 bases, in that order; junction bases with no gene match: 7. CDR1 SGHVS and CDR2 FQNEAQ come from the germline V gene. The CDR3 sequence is CASSFAGGPVYNEQFF. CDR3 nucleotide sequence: TGTGCCAGCAGCTTTGCGGGAGGGCCGGTATACAATGAGCAGTTCTTC.

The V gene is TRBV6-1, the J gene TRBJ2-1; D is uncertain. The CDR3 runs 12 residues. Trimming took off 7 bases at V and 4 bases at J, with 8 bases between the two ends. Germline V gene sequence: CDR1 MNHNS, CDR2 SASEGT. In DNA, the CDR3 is TGTGCCAGCAACCGGGTTTACAATGAGCAGTTCTTC. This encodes CASNRVYNEQFF.

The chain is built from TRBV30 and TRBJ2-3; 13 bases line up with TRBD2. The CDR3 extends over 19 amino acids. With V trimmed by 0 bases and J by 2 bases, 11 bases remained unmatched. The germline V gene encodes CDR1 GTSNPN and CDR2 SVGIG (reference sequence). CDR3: CAWSVTAGTSGTLTDTQYF. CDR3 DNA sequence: TGTGCCTGGAGTGTGACGGCCGGGACTAGCGGGACGCTCACAGATACGCAGTATTTT.

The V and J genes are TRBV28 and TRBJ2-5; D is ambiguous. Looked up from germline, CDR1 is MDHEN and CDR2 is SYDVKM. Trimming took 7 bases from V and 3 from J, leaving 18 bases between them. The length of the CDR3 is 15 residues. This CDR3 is CASTWTPAREETQYF. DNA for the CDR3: TGTGCCAGCACGTGGACCCCAGCGCGAGAAGAGACCCAGTACTTC.

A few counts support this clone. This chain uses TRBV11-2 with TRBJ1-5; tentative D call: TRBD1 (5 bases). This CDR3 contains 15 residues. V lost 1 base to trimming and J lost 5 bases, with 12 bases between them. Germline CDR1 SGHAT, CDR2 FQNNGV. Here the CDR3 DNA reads TGTGCCAGCAGCTTAGGGTTGGGGCTCGATCAGCCCCAGCATTTT. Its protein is CASSLGLGLDQPQHF.

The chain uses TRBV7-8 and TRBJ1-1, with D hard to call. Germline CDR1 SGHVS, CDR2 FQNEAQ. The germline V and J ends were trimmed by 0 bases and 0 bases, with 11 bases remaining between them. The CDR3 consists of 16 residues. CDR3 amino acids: CASSLARQNMNTEAFF. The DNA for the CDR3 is TGTGCCAGCAGCTTAGCGAGGCAGAACATGAACACTGAAGCTTTCTTT.

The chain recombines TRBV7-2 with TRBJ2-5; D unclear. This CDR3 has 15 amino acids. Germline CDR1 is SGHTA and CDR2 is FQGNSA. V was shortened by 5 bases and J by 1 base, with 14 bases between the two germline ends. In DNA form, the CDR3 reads TGTGCCAGCAGCCCCGGCTTCGAAACCCAAGAGACCCAGTACTTC. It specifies CASSPGFETQETQYF.

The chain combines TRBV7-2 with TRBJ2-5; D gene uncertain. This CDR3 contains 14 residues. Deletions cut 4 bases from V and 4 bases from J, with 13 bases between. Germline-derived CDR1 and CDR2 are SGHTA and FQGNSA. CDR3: CASSSPRLGETQYF. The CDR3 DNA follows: TGTGCCAGCAGCTCGCCCCGGCTGGGAGAGACCCAGTACTTC.

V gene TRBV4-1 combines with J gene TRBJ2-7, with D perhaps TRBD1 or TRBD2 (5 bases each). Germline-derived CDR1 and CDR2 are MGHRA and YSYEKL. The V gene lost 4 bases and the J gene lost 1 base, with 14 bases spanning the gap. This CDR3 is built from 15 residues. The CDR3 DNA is TGCGCCAGCAGCCCCCGCTTTGGGGGTTCCTACGAGCAGTACTTC. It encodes CASSPRFGGSYEQYF.

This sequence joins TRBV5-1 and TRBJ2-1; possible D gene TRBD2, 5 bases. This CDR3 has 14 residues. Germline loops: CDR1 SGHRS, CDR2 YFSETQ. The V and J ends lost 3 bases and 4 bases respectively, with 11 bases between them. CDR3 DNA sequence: TGCGCCAGCAGCTATACGGGGATTTACAATGAGCAGTTCTTC. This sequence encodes CASSYTGIYNEQFF.

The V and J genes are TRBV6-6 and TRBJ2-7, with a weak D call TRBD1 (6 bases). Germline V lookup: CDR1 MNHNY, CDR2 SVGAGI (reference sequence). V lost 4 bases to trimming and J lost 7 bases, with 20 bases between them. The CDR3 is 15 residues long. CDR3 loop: CASSSSSRGRGEQYF. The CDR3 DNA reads TGTGCCAGCAGTTCCTCTAGCAGGGGACGAGGGGAGCAGTACTTC.

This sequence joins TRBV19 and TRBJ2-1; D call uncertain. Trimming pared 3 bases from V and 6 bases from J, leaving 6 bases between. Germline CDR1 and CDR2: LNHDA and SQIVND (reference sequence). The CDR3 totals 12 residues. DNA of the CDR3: TGTGCCAGTAGTATTAGTAGCAATGAGCAGTTCTTC. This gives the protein CASSISSNEQFF.

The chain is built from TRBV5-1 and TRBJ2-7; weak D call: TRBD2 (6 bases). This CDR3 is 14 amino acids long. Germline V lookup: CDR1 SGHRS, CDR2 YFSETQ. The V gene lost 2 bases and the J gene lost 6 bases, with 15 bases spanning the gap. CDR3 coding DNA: TGCGCCAGCAGCTTTGGCGGGACTGGGGCCGAGCAGTACTTC. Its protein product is CASSFGGTGAEQYF.

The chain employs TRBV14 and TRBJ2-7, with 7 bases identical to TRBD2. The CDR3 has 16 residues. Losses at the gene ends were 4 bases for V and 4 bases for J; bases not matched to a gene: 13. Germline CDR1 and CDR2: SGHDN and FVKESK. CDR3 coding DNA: TGTGCCAGCAGCCCCCCGACTAGCCTGGGGGGTTACGAGCAGTACTTC. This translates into CASSPPTSLGGYEQYF.